The present T cell receptor beta chain was sequenced within a study of blood T cell repertoires in COVID-19. About the research overall: From the United States, Italy and Spain came samples of acute and convalescent COVID-19.

The trim removed 5 bases at V and 4 bases at J, leaving 5 bases unmatched. The germline gives CDR1 SGHTA, CDR2 FQGTGA. This CDR3 region has 14 residues. TCRdb's copy holds only in-frame clones and misses some; the assay was immunoSEQ multiplex PCR. The sample has under 300,000 clones, over 80% seen once; the top ten hold over 3%. The specimen sequenced was PBMCs or T cells enriched from blood (not recorded which). The receptor comes from a woman in her 40s who had been exposed to COVID-19. The rearrangement links TRBV7-3 to TRBJ2-3, with 8 positions matching TRBD2. DNA of the CDR3: TGTGCCAGCAGCCAGATTAGCGGGGCAGATACGCAGTATTTT. Protein: CASSQISGADTQYF.